This T cell receptor (beta chain) was recovered during a study of blood T cell repertoires in COVID-19. As processed by the authors: Cell counts per sample came from amplifying reference gene primers. The repertoire was sequenced with immunoSEQ multiplex PCR; TCRdb's copy has only in-frame clones and lacks some. V and J calls and clone size follow that table, whereas D and trimming were derived from the DNA. The sample lists approximately 100,000 clones, approximately 69% seen once, with approximately 6.2% in the top ten. This clone has a handful of counts. Between the trimmed V and J ends, which lost 1 base and 4 bases, there was a span of 11 bases. From germline, CDR1 is SGHTA and CDR2 FQGNSA. The CDR3 covers 14 residues.

The specimen sequenced was peripheral blood. The genes are TRBV7-2 and TRBJ2-7, with D possibly TRBD1 on 6 matching bases. This TCR was recovered from an elderly man with acute or convalescent COVID-19. In DNA, the CDR3 is TGTGCCAGCAGCTTAGATGCCAGGGGATACGAGCAGTACTTC. As protein: CASSLDARGYEQYF.